This is a list of T cell receptor beta chains from one sample in a study of T-cell memory formation after mild COVID-19. One entry per CDR3 protein results from TCRdb running MiXCR on the 5' RACE reads. The sample holds fewer than 650,000 distinct CDR3 sequences, less than 25% seen once. Material: PBMCs or a T cell subset sorted from them (not recorded which). Receptor source: an adult woman who had mild COVID-19 (a few samples of this study predate the infection). Cell type and time point are not known. The CDR3 runs from the conserved cysteine through the conserved F or W. Each record gives: clone size, J gene, D gene, V gene, CDR3 protein, CDR3 DNA. A D gene is named only where the DNA matches it firmly. Expanded clones get a size class; other rows say once, few or many, or leave the size out.

once TRBJ1-4 . TRBV7-2 CASSPFGGGEKLFF TGTGCCAGCAGCCCCTTCGGCGGAGGAGAAAAACTGTTTTTT
few TRBJ2-1 . TRBV2 CASSSDSRVYNEQFF TGTGCCAGCAGTTCCGACTCCAGGGTGTACAATGAGCAGTTCTTC
. TRBJ2-3 TRBD2 TRBV9 CASSVGEGKGTDTQYF TGTGCCAGCAGCGTAGGGGAGGGAAAGGGCACAGATACGCAGTATTTT
few TRBJ2-3 . TRBV30 CAWNPGDTQYF TGTGCCTGGAATCCAGGGGATACGCAGTATTTT
. TRBJ2-4 TRBD1 TRBV2 CASRQGNIQYF TGTGCCAGCAGACAGGGGAACATTCAGTACTTC
. TRBJ2-2 TRBD2 TRBV4-1 CASSQESAGMVISGELFF TGCGCCAGCAGCCAAGAATCAGCGGGGATGGTCATTTCCGGGGAGCTGTTTTTT
. TRBJ2-1 TRBD1 TRBV24-1 CATSDAPWDSEQFF TGTGCCACCAGTGATGCTCCATGGGACAGCGAGCAGTTCTTC
. TRBJ2-7 TRBD1 TRBV7-3 CASSLIGTGSEQYF TGTGCCAGCAGCTTAATTGGGACAGGGTCCGAGCAGTACTTC
. TRBJ1-5 . TRBV3-1 CASSQASVNAAQHF TGTGCCAGCAGCCAAGCCTCAGTGAATGCGGCCCAGCATTTT
many TRBJ1-2 . TRBV5-1 CASSFSGGSTRTGYTF TGCGCCAGCAGCTTCTCCGGGGGCTCTACCAGGACGGGCTACACCTTC
few TRBJ1-4 . TRBV6-2/TRBV6-3 CASSFSEVLFF TGTGCCAGCAGTTTCTCGGAGGTACTGTTTTTT
few TRBJ1-2 . TRBV7-8 CASSPPTSAAAYGYTF TGTGCCAGCAGCCCTCCTACCTCGGCTGCCGCTTATGGCTACACCTTC
few TRBJ2-3 . TRBV4-3 CASSQETGRSTDTQYF TGCGCCAGCAGCCAAGAGACCGGGCGTAGCACAGATACGCAGTATTTT
few TRBJ2-2 . TRBV15 CATSRDLAGGRIGELFF TGTGCCACCAGCAGAGATTTGGCAGGGGGGAGGATCGGGGAGCTGTTTTTT
few TRBJ2-7 . TRBV5-1 CASSLAGGGFRDEQYF TGCGCCAGCAGCTTGGCAGGTGGGGGATTTCGTGACGAGCAGTACTTC
. TRBJ2-5 TRBD2 TRBV18 CASSRKREGQQTQYF TGTGCCAGCTCAAGAAAGCGGGAGGGCCAACAGACCCAGTACTTC